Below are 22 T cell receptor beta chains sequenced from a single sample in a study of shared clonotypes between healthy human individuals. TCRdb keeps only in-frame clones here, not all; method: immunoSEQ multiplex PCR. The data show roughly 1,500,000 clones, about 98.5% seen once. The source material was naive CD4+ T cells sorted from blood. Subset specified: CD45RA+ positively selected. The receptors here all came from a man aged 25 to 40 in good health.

CDR3 residues: CASSRAREGEAFF. The DNA for the CDR3 is TGTGCCAGCAGCCGAGCGCGAGAGGGCGAAGCTTTCTTT. This chain uses TRBV14 with TRBJ1-1; the D is unclear. Germline-derived CDR1 and CDR2 are SGHDN and FVKESK. Trimming removed 4 bases from V and 8 bases from J, with 14 bases in between. The CDR3 sequence is 13 residues long.

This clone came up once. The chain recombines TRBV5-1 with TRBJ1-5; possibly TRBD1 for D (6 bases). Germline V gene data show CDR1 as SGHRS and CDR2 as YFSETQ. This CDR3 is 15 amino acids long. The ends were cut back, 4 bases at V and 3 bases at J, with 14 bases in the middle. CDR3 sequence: CASSPGVPNNQPQHF. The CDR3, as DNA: TGCGCCAGCAGCCCAGGGGTCCCCAACAATCAGCCCCAGCATTTT.

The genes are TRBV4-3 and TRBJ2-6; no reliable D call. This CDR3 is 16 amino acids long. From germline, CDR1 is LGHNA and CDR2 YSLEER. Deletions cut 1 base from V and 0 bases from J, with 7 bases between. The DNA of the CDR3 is TGCGCCAGCAGCCAAGTACGTGCCTCTGGGGCCAACGTCCTGACTTTC. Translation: CASSQVRASGANVLTF.

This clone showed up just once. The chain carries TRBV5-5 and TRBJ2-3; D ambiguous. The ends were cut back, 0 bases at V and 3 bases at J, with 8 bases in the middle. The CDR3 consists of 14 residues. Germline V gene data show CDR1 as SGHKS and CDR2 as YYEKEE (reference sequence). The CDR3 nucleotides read TGTGCCAGCAGCTTGGCCGAGAGAACAGATACGCAGTATTTT. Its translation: CASSLAERTDTQYF.

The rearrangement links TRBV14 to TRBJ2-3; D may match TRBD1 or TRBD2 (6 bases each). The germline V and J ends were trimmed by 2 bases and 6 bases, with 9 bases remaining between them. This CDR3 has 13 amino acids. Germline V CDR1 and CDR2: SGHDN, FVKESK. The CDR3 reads CASSQTGRDTQYF. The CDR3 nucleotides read TGTGCCAGCAGCCAAACAGGGAGGGATACGCAGTATTTT.

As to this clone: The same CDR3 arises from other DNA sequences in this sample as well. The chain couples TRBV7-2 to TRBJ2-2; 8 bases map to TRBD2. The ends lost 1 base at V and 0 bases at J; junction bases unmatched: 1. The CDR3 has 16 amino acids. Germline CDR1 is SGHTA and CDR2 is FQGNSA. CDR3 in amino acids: CASSLVGLANTGELFF. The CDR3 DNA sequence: TGTGCCAGCAGCTTAGTGGGACTAGCGAACACCGGGGAGCTGTTTTTT.

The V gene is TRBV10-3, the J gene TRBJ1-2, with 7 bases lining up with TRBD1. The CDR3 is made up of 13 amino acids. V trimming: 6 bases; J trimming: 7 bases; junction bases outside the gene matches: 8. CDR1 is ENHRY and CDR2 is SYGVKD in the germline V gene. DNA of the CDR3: TGTGCCATCAGAATCGACAGGGATTCTGGCTACACCTTC. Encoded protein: CAIRIDRDSGYTF.

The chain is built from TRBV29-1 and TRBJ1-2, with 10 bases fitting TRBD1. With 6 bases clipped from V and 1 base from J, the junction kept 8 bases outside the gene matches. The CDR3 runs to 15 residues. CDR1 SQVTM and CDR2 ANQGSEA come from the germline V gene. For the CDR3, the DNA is TGCAGCGTCTCCGGGACAGGGGTTAATAACTATGGCTACACCTTC. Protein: CSVSGTGVNNYGYTF.

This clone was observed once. The CDR3 DNA is TGCGCCAGCAGTCCGGGGGGGAGGGGGCCCTACGAGCAGTACTTC. This codes for CASSPGGRGPYEQYF. The rearrangement uses TRBV10-1 and TRBJ2-7; weak D call: TRBD2 (8 bases). The CDR3 sequence is 15 residues long. Germline values: CDR1 WNHNN, CDR2 SYGVQD (reference sequence). With 5 bases removed from V and 2 bases from J, the gap between germline ends came to 16 bases.

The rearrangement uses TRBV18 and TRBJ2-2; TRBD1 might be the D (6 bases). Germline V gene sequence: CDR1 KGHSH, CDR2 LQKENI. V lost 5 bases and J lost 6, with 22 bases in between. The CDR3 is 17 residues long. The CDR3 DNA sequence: TGTGCCAGCTCAGCCACTTCAACAGGGTATACGGCCGGGGAGCTGTTTTTT. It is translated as CASSATSTGYTAGELFF.

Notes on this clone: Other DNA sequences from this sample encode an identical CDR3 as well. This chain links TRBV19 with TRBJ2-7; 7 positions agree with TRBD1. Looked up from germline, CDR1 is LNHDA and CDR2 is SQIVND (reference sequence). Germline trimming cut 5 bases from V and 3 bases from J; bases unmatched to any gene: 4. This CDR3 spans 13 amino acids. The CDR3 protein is CASSPGTDYEQYF. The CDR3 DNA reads TGTGCCAGTAGTCCGGGGACAGACTACGAGCAGTACTTC.

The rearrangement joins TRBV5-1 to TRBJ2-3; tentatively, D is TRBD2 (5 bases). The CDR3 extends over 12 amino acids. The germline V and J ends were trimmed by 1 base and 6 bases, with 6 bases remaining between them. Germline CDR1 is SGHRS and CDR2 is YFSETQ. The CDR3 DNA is TGCGCCAGCAGCTTGAAGCGGGATACGCAGTATTTT. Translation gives CASSLKRDTQYF.

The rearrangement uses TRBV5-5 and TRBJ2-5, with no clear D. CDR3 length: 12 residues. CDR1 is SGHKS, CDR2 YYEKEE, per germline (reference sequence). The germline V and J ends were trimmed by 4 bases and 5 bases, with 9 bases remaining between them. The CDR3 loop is CASSRDRETQYF. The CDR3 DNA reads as TGTGCCAGCAGCAGGGATCGGGAGACCCAGTACTTC.

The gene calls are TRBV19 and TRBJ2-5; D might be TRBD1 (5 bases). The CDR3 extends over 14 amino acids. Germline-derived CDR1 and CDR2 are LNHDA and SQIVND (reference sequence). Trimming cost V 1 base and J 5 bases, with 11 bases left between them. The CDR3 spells CASSIVAGRETQYF. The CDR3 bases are TGTGCCAGTAGTATAGTGGCAGGGCGGGAGACCCAGTACTTC.

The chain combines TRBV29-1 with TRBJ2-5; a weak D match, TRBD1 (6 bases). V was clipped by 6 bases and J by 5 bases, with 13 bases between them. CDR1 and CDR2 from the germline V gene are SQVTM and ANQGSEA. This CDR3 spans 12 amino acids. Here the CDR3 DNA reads TGCAGCGTGGATCCAGGGGTGGAGACCCAGTACTTC. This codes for CSVDPGVETQYF.

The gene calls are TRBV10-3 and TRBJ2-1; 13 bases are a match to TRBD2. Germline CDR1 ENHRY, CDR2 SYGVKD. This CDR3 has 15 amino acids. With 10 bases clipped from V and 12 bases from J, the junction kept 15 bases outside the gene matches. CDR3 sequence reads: CATLGTSGIEGGQFF. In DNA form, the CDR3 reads TGTGCCACCCTAGGGACTAGCGGGATCGAAGGAGGGCAGTTCTTC.

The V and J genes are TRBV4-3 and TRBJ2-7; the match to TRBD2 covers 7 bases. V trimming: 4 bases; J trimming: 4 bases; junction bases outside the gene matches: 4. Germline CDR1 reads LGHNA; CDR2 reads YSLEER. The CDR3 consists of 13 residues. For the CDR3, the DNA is TGCGCCAGCAGCCTGAGGGAGGGTTACGAGCAGTACTTC. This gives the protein CASSLREGYEQYF.

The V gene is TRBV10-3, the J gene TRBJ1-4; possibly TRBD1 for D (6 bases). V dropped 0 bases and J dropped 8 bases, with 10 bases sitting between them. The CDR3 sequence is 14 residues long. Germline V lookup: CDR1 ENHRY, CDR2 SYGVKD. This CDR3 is CAISESRDTEKLFF. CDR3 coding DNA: TGTGCCATCAGTGAGTCGAGGGACACAGAAAAACTGTTTTTT.

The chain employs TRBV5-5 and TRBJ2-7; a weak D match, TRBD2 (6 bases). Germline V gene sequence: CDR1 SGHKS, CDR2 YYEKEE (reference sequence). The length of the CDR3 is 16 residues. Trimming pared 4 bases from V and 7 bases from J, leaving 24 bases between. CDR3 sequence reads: CASSGNSLLAGREQYF. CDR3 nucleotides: TGTGCCAGCAGCGGGAATTCGCTCTTGGCGGGGCGTGAGCAGTACTTC.

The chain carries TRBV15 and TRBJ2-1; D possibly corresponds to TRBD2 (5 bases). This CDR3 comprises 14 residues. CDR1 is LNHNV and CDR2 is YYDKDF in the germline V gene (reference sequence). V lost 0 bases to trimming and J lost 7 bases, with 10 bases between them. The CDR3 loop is CATSRDRPGNEQFF. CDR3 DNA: TGTGCCACCAGCAGAGATCGTCCGGGAAATGAGCAGTTCTTC.

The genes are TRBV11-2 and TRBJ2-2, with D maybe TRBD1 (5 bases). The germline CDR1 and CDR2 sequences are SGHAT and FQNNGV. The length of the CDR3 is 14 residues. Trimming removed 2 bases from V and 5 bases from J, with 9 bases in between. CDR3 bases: TGTGCCAGCAGCTTACGGACATCGACCGGGGAGCTGTTTTTT. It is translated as CASSLRTSTGELFF. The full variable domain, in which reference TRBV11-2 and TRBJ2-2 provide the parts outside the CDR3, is EAGVAQSPRYKIIEKRQSVAFWCNPISGHATLYWYQQILGQGPKLLIQFQNNGVVDDSQLPKDRFSAERLKGVDSTLKIQPAKLEDSAVYLCASSLRTSTGELFFGEGSRLTVL.

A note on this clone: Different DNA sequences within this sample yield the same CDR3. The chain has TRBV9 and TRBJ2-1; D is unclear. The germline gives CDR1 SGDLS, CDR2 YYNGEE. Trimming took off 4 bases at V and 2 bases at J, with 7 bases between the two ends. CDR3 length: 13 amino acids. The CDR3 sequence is CASSPRPYNEQFF. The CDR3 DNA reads TGTGCCAGCAGCCCCCGTCCCTACAATGAGCAGTTCTTC.